These 4 T cell receptor beta chains originate from one sample sequenced in a study of blood T cell repertoires in COVID-19 (dated by TCRdb to the early 2020s). To prepare the library, the immunoSEQ multiplex PCR assay was applied. TCRdb obtained this table from immuneACCESS and retained in-frame rearrangements with V and J assigned. These tables miss some clones; where compared with another copy, unresolved V genes account for less than half of the shortfall, and the remainder is unexplained. The sample contains fewer than 200,000 clones, over 65% of them found a single time. The ten largest clonotypes hold 3.5% to 5% of the sample. The sample comprised PBMCs or T cells enriched from blood (not recorded which). The origin of the receptors is a woman aged 50 to 60 who had recovered from COVID-19.

The chain carries TRBV27 and TRBJ2-3; 8 bases agree with TRBD2. This CDR3 is 18 amino acids long. V trimming: 3 bases; J trimming: 0 bases; junction bases outside the gene matches: 11. The V gene's germline CDR1 is MNHEY and CDR2 SMNVEV (reference sequence). Here the CDR3 reads CASSFDTGGLPSTDTQYF. CDR3 in DNA: TGTGCCAGCAGTTTCGACACGGGGGGGCTTCCTAGCACAGATACGCAGTATTTT.

V and J are TRBV2 and TRBJ1-1; 9 nucleotides line up with TRBD1. Germline CDR1 SNHLY, CDR2 FYNNEI. The CDR3 contains 13 residues. Trimming took 8 bases from V and 1 from J; bases not matched to a gene: 2. The CDR3 loop is CASWTGENTEAFF. In nucleotides, the CDR3 is TGTGCCAGCTGGACAGGGGAGAACACTGAAGCTTTCTTT.

The genes are TRBV11-2 and TRBJ1-3, with D uncertain. The CDR3 totals 15 residues. Germline assignment: CDR1 SGHAT and CDR2 FQNNGV. Trimming pared 7 bases from V and 4 bases from J, leaving 17 bases between. The CDR3 sequence: CASTRPSSIGNTIYF. Here the CDR3 DNA reads TGTGCCAGCACCCGCCCCAGTTCGATCGGAAACACCATATATTTT.

This clone was found once. DNA for the CDR3: TGTGCCAGCAGCCGTAGCCGGGGTGGCTACGAGCAGTACGTC. This translates into CASSRSRGGYEQYV. This chain connects TRBV7-9 to TRBJ2-7; maybe TRBD2 (5 bases). CDR1 and CDR2 from the germline V gene are SEHNR and FQNEAQ (reference sequence). This CDR3 has 14 residues. Trimming removed 5 bases at V and 3 bases at J, with 14 bases between.